The 15 T cell receptor beta chains in this list originate from one sample, sequenced in a study of blood T cell repertoires in COVID-19. Sequencing was performed with immunoSEQ multiplex PCR; in TCRdb, only in-frame clones are kept and a portion is missing. The sample contains a few hundred thousand clones, about four fifths of which appear only once. Sequenced: PBMCs or T cells enriched from blood (not recorded which). The receptors were gathered from a woman aged 50 to 65 who had recovered from COVID-19.

This sequence joins TRBV6-2 or TRBV6-3 and TRBJ2-7, with 9 nucleotides matching TRBD1. The V gene's germline CDR1 is MNHEY and CDR2 SVGEGT. The ends lost 6 bases at V and 3 bases at J; junction bases unmatched: 15. The CDR3 consists of 17 residues. In DNA, the CDR3 is TGTGCCAGCAGCCGCCCAGATACCGGGACAGGGCTCTACGAGCAGTACTTC. This sequence encodes CASSRPDTGTGLYEQYF.

The rearrangement links TRBV20-1 to TRBJ2-5; weak D call: TRBD2 (6 bases). CDR1 and CDR2 (germline): DFQATT, SNEGSKA (reference sequence). Trimming cost V 3 bases and J 1 base, with 12 bases left between them. The CDR3 totals 14 residues. This CDR3 reads CSASPTSLQETQYF. The CDR3 DNA is TGCAGTGCTAGTCCTACTAGCCTCCAAGAGACCCAGTACTTC.

The rearrangement uses TRBV13 and TRBJ1-4, with 8 positions matching TRBD1. Trimming removed 5 bases from V and 3 bases from J; junction bases left unmatched: 5. The CDR3 contains 15 residues. CDR1 and CDR2 from the germline V gene are PRHDT and FYEKMQ (reference sequence). CDR3 in DNA: TGTGCCAGCAGCGCAAACAGGGGGGCTAATGAAAAACTGTTTTTT. Amino acids: CASSANRGANEKLFF. Filled out from reference TRBV13 and TRBJ1-4, the complete variable domain reads AAGVIQSPRHLIKEKRETATLKCYPIPRHDTVYWYQQGPGQDPQFLISFYEKMQSDKGSIPDRFSAQQFSDYHSELNMSSLELGDSALYFCASSANRGANEKLFFGSGTQLSVL.

The V gene is TRBV30, the J gene TRBJ1-4; 7 bases align to TRBD1. J was trimmed by 5 bases and V by 1 base; bases with no gene match: 7. CDR3 length: 15 residues. Germline V gives CDR1 GTSNPN, CDR2 SVGIG (reference sequence). In DNA form, the CDR3 reads TGTGCCTGGAGTGAAATTCCGGGACAGAATGAAAAACTGTTTTTT. Amino acids: CAWSEIPGQNEKLFF.

V is TRBV5-1 and J is TRBJ2-1; 7 bases align to TRBD1. The V gene end was trimmed by 6 bases and the J gene end by 5 bases; junction bases not matched to a gene: 8. In germline, CDR1 is SGHRS, CDR2 YFSETQ. The CDR3 has 14 residues. CDR3 sequence reads: CASTKTGTDNEQFF. CDR3 bases: TGCGCCAGCACCAAGACAGGGACAGACAATGAGCAGTTCTTC.

The rearrangement uses TRBV4-2 and TRBJ2-7, with 11 bases aligning to TRBD2. The CDR3 runs 15 residues. Germline trimming cut 4 bases from V and 0 bases from J; bases unmatched to any gene: 2. Germline CDR1 reads LGHNA; CDR2 reads YNFKEQ. CDR3: CASSLTSGSSYEQYF. DNA of the CDR3: TGTGCCAGCAGCCTCACTAGCGGGAGCTCCTACGAGCAGTACTTC.

This clone was seen just once. The V and J genes are TRBV29-1 and TRBJ2-7; 8 bases map to TRBD1. In germline, CDR1 is SQVTM, CDR2 ANQGSEA. Trimming at V came to 7 bases and at J to 6 bases, leaving 11 bases not matched to a gene. The CDR3 has 13 amino acids. The CDR3 loop is CSALTGAEREQYF. The CDR3 DNA is TGCAGCGCACTGACAGGGGCAGAACGCGAGCAGTACTTC.

The chain is built from TRBV9 and TRBJ1-3; 7 bases fit TRBD1. V dropped 4 bases and J dropped 0; count of bases not matched to a gene: 7. The CDR3 spans 16 residues. Germline V CDR1 and CDR2: SGDLS, YYNGEE. CDR3 residues: CASSLGTANSGNTIYF. DNA for the CDR3: TGTGCCAGCAGCCTGGGGACAGCCAACTCTGGAAACACCATATATTTT.

The J gene is TRBJ1-1, the V gene TRBV2, with 7 bases that match TRBD1. V was pared by 8 bases and J by 1 base, with 10 bases of the junction left unmatched. There are 15 residues in the CDR3. Looked up from germline, CDR1 is SNHLY and CDR2 is FYNNEI. The CDR3 DNA reads as TGTGCCAGCTGCTCTACAAGGGACAGGAACACTGAAGCTTTCTTT. It codes for CASCSTRDRNTEAFF.

Only one count was recorded for this clone. The CDR3 region has the DNA TGTGCCAGCAGTTACTCTCCCAGGGCGAACGAGCAGTACTTC. It translates to CASSYSPRANEQYF. The genes are TRBV6-2 or TRBV6-3 and TRBJ2-7; D might be TRBD1 (5 bases). The germline V and J ends were trimmed by 0 bases and 5 bases, with 11 bases remaining between them. Germline CDR1 is MNHEY and CDR2 is SVGEGT. This CDR3 spans 14 amino acids.

The rearrangement uses TRBV5-4 and TRBJ1-2; 9 bases agree with TRBD1. V lost 4 bases to trimming and J lost 7 bases; unmatched junction nucleotides: 8. The CDR3 consists of 14 residues. CDR1 and CDR2 from the germline V gene are SGHNT and YYREEE (reference sequence). CDR3 sequence (DNA): TGTGCCAGCAGCCAGGGACAGGGAGGGCTTGGCTACACCTTC. Protein product: CASSQGQGGLGYTF.

This chain uses TRBV5-4 with TRBJ1-4; a weak D match, TRBD1 (5 bases). The CDR3 loop spans 16 amino acids. Germline values: CDR1 SGHNT, CDR2 YYREEE (reference sequence). V was shortened by 0 bases and J by 0 bases, with 9 bases between the two germline ends. The CDR3: CASSLGGASTNEKLFF. The DNA for the CDR3 is TGTGCCAGCAGCTTGGGTGGGGCCTCAACTAATGAAAAACTGTTTTTT.

This clone appeared a few times. This rearrangement joins TRBV7-9 to TRBJ1-2; the D gene is possibly TRBD1 (5 bases). The CDR3 is made up of 12 amino acids. V gave up 5 bases and J gave up 7 bases, with 11 bases separating them. Germline CDR1 and CDR2: SEHNR and FQNEAQ (reference sequence). The CDR3 sequence is CASSQGQSGYTF. CDR3 nucleotide sequence: TGTGCCAGCAGCCAAGGACAATCTGGCTACACCTTC. Full variable domain (outside the CDR3, taken from reference TRBV7-9 and TRBJ1-2): DTGVSQNPRHKITKRGQNVTFRCDPISEHNRLYWYRQTLGQGPEFLTYFQNEAQLEKSRLLSDRFSAERPKGSFSTLEIQRTEQGDSAMYLCASSQGQSGYTFGSGTRLTVV.

This chain uses TRBV2 with TRBJ1-3; unclear D gene. The CDR3 sequence is 12 residues long. Germline CDR1 reads SNHLY; CDR2 reads FYNNEI. The V and J ends lost 3 bases and 6 bases respectively, with 6 bases between them. CDR3 in amino acids: CASSDRPNTIYF. DNA of the CDR3: TGTGCCAGCAGTGACAGGCCAAACACCATATATTTT.

The genes are TRBV11-2 and TRBJ2-6; perhaps TRBD1 as D (6 bases). The CDR3 is 18 amino acids. Trimming took 3 bases from V and 4 from J, leaving 19 bases between them. CDR1 is SGHAT and CDR2 is FQNNGV in the germline V gene. The CDR3 DNA follows: TGTGCCAGCAGCTTGAGGGCAGGGGTGATTGCCGGGGCCAACGTCCTGACTTTC. Translation gives CASSLRAGVIAGANVLTF.